This T cell receptor beta chain was observed in a study of cytomegalovirus exposure and HLA in healthy donors. The PCR used 60 Vbeta and 13 Jbeta primers. Generated by immunoSEQ multiplex PCR, the TCRdb table keeps only in-frame clones and is missing some. The sample totals some 110,000 clones; its top ten clones hold 3.7%. Germline CDR1 is SGDLS and CDR2 is YYNGEE. CDR3 size: 15 residues. V gave up 3 bases and J gave up 5 bases; unmatched junction bases: 8. Everyone who donated was a healthy bone marrow donor. The sample consisted of PBMCs. The receptor was derived from a man aged 30-40 years in good health and CMV-seronegative. This chain joins TRBV9 and TRBJ2-7, with 10 bases fitting TRBD1. CDR3 in DNA: TGTGCCAGCAGCGCGACCGGGACAGGGGTTGACGAGCAGTACTTC. This sequence encodes CASSATGTGVDEQYF. Combining the CDR3 with reference TRBV9 and TRBJ2-7 gives the whole variable domain DSGVTQTPKHLITATGQRVTLRCSPRSGDLSVYWYQQSLDQGLQFLIQYYNGEERAKGNILERFSAQQFPDLHSELNLSSLELGDSALYFCASSATGTGVDEQYFGPGTRLTVT.